This T cell receptor (beta chain) comes out of a study of cytotoxic CD8 clonotypes in ibrutinib-treated CLL. Overall study context: Of the patients, under 13 were relapsed/refractory, over 14 treatment-naive and 17 to 18 IGHV unmutated. General study findings and limits: Contraction or stability on treatment was seen for public clonotypes, which were uncommon.

Genomic DNA in an amount of approximately 2 micrograms was extracted from cryopreserved PBMCs and used for the preparation of TCR beta libraries. As for this clone: Its matching antigen is unknown.

CDR3 length: 15 residues. V dropped 0 bases and J dropped 1 base, with 10 bases sitting between them. Looked up from germline, CDR1 is SNHLY and CDR2 is FYNNEI. The targeted sequencing depth was 1 in 200,000 to 1 in 1 million T cells. The repertoire was sequenced with immunoSEQ multiplex PCR; TCRdb's copy has only in-frame clones and lacks some. The table records roughly 100,000 clones, around 80% of them present only once. The sequence was obtained from a human donor with chronic lymphocytic leukemia. This rearrangement joins TRBV2 to TRBJ2-7; perhaps D is TRBD1 or TRBD2 (5 bases each). Here the sequenced sample was PBMCs, taken after 12 months of ibrutinib treatment. CDR3 nucleotides: TGTGCCAGCAGTGAAGCGGGGACCGATTCCTACGAGCAGTACTTC. It translates to CASSEAGTDSYEQYF.